The subject of this entry is one T cell receptor (beta chain). This clone was seen more than once but under ten times. The antigen it recognizes is unknown. One base away there is no much larger clone; base qualities are not given. The protocol used for the library was the immunoSEQ multiplex PCR assay. The multiplex PCR relied on a mix of 60 forward primers for TCR Vbeta segments and 13 reverse primers for TCR Jbeta segments. The CDR3 region of rearranged TCR beta genes was amplified from genomic DNA by a multiplex PCR assay. The amplified TCR beta libraries were sequenced on the Illumina HiSeq System as 87-base-pair reads. In the source study's methods: A later analysis counted about 80 million unique TCR beta chains across the 650 to 800 repertoires, and some 11 million of these chains were shared by at least two donors. To remove PCR and sequencing errors, raw reads were error-corrected and collapsed into unique sequences using a nearest-neighbor algorithm that merged closely related sequences. To assign V, D and J gene segments, CDR3 sequences were aligned to IMGT reference sequences. For a sequence to be retained, a match of at least six nucleotides to both a V gene segment and a J gene segment was required. Rearrangements were called productive when the CDR3 lacked stop codons and stayed in frame with V and J; all others were non-productive. CDR3 was defined according to IMGT convention as the region running from the second conserved V-encoded cysteine to the conserved J-encoded phenylalanine. The earlier analysis of about 610 of the donors excluded sequences that lacked an unambiguous match to a single V gene segment. In an earlier analysis of 450 to 750 of the donors, a V segment was called functional when productive rearrangements were above 56.7%, and segregating when the standard deviation between donors exceeded 5%. To diagnose cytomegalovirus status from the catalog of TCR beta chain sequences, a statistical classification framework was built. In a later analysis, TCR nucleotide sequences were compared against IMGT/GENE-DB human TR gene sequences so that V and J genes could be assigned. A later analysis assigned CDR3 sequences and most-parsimonious VDJ recombination scenarios with the TCRdist pipeline. In a later analysis, each TCR beta chain was defined by its CDR3 amino acid sequence together with its V-gene family, and reads lacking a unique V-gene family were excluded. As a way to deal with suspected cross-contamination and a sequencing artifact, a later analysis dropped 450 to 600 nucleotide sequences that were highly shared and had low generation probability. In a later analysis, a clonal expansion index was calculated for each public chain from normalized within-repertoire ranks of inferred template counts. In a later analysis, generation probabilities were computed using a VDJ recombination model fitted to out-of-frame rearrangements, and the results were checked against IGoR. In a later analysis, TCR-TCR, TCR-HLA and TCR-CMV co-occurrence was scored with hypergeometric tests, and a repertoire-size bias correction was applied to TCR pairs. False discovery rates were estimated in a later analysis by permuting HLA or CMV assignments 20 times. In a later analysis, co-occurring TCRs were grouped using DBSCAN, and TCRdist sequence similarity was added for clustering within HLA-allele-positive subsets. Co-occurrence clustering excluded repertoires with fewer than 30,000 or more than 120,000 public chains, plus five with anomalous nucleotide sharing. As stored in TCRdb, this immuneACCESS dataset retains in-frame rearrangements with V and J assigned. A fraction of the clones does not appear; measured against another copy, unresolved V genes explain less than half of the discrepancy, and the remainder lacks a known reason. V and J calls and clone size are as listed in that table; D and trimming were resolved from the DNA. In this sample the table shows about 98,000 clones, roughly 80% of which occur a single time. The ten largest clones take up more than 9.5% of the sample.

The data stem from a study of cytomegalovirus exposure and HLA in healthy donors (dated by TCRdb to about 2017). Context from the whole study: An earlier analysis of several hundred of the donors reported 276 Gb of sequence data and approximately 120 million unique TCR beta sequences obtained from roughly 180 million T cells. Four to six DR-DQ haplotypes were handled as single units for association and clustering, since linkage in the cohort was strong. Both class I and class II loci were covered by HLA typing, at four-digit resolution. A later genetic analysis took genome-wide SNP genotypes for about 65% of the roughly 670 donors and used that subset as a discovery cohort. Among 398 genotyped donors of the cohort, an average of about 240,000 unique TCR beta nucleotide sequences was sequenced per donor, of which approximately 19% were non-productive. Every discovery cohort repertoire had been produced on one sequencing platform. Among the roughly 370 genotyped donors, 75% to 90% belonged to the genetic ancestry cluster associated with self-reported Caucasian donors. Donor age, sex, ethnicity and CMV serostatus were collected together with the repertoire data. The study aimed to test whether signatures of past pathogen exposure could be identified by cataloging public T cell receptors. The T cell repertoires of 550 to 850 subjects were profiled by immunosequencing and related to cytomegalovirus serostatus. The study combined high-throughput TCR immunosequencing, statistical association of individual TCRs with disease status, and machine learning to predict cytomegalovirus infection status. Roughly 300 gigabases of sequencing data and tens of millions of unique TCR sequences were included in an early release covering about 700 HLA-typed donors. The number of typed donors differed by locus: roughly 629-640 for A, B, C, DRB1 and DQB1; approximately 540 for DQA1; 606 for DPA1; and around 470 for DPB1. Rather than using new phenotypic data, the later analysis identified candidate immune exposures from TCR beta sequences and from how often those sequences occurred across donors. To decide whether each TCR beta V gene segment behaved as functional or pseudogenic, an earlier analysis of several hundred of the donors relied on high-throughput TCR beta sequencing. A separate validation cohort of 100 to 150 different subjects was used in addition to the 666-subject first cohort. To study patterns of TCR occurrence, a later analysis re-analyzed previously published TCR beta repertoires from several hundred donors and added high-resolution HLA genotyping.

In total, roughly 670 healthy bone marrow donors made up the cohort. At the time of sampling, every cohort member was nominally healthy, though immune exposures that went unrecorded were likely present. The donor tested CMV seropositive, placing the donor among the approximately 310 seropositive members of the cohort. Each donor provided a peripheral blood sample, and peripheral blood mononuclear cells were used for TCR beta sequencing. The Qiagen DNeasy Blood Extraction Kit was used to extract genomic DNA from the blood cell samples. From the cysteine up to the phenylalanine, the CDR3 has a length of 15 residues. The only DNA kept is the CDR3, 45 bases in frame from the first base. V drops 5 bases and J drops 0 bases, leaving 11 bases in between. CDR1 and CDR2 (LNHDA, SQIVND) derive from the germline V gene (reference sequence). Findings and caveats that apply to the study as a whole: A later genetic analysis associated a missense DCLRE1C variant with V-gene and J-gene trimming of TCR beta chains, and an independent cohort replicated the association. When HLA alleles, especially DR and DQ, strongly co-occurred, attributing TCR associations to individual alleles was difficult. Because HLA typing was unavailable for some donors at each locus, only the typed subset was used in association tests. Some IMGT-functional V segments, including TRBV6-2 and TRBV6-3, could not be told apart with the 87-base-pair reads, so those segments were excluded. In a later analysis, several top co-occurrence clusters were reported to appear linked to parvovirus B19, influenza, CMV and Epstein-Barr virus. The study listed around 160 TCR beta chains as associated with cytomegalovirus. In vitro tests confirmed that a few of the cytomegalovirus-associated TCR beta chains recognize cytomegalovirus antigens. A later analysis associated about 17,000 TCR beta sequences with specific HLA alleles at a false discovery rate of 0.05. Over 15 rarely observed V segments, including chromosome 9 orphons, were excluded from the earlier analysis of approximately 500 of the donors because counts were too low. A further reported finding was that TCR beta sequences accurately predicted the HLA-A and HLA-B alleles for most subjects in the first cohort. In a later analysis, the rate of TCR association differed among HLA loci, with DRB1 alleles having the most associated TCRs and HLA-C alleles having the fewest. A cluster of highly shared sequence variants was judged likely to represent a technical artifact of the sequencing pipeline. Sequencing depth was assumed to be roughly uniform across donors in the presence/absence analyses, though that assumption may not hold. In an earlier analysis of several hundred of the donors, most TCR beta V segments were observed in productive rearrangements about 87% or about 30% of the time, broadly matching IMGT annotations. Immune exposure information for the cohort was limited to CMV serostatus. According to a later analysis, most CMV-associated TCR beta chains appeared to be HLA-restricted, and the HLA associations seemed to be driven largely by CMV exposure. In this cohort, only TCR beta chains were sequenced, and detectable features were limited by the absence of alpha or paired-chain data. Correlated functional status among segregating V segments might reflect linkage disequilibrium, but an unknown experimental factor could not be ruled out. It was suggested by the authors that the approach could potentially be generalized to other disease states and immunological phenotypes. A later analysis found that HLA-associated TCR beta chains were more clonally expanded and had lower generation probabilities than equally common non-associated chains. While some public TCRs were present in many individuals, most TCR sequences turned up only very rarely across donors. A later genetic analysis reported fewer N-insertions in productive TCRs among donors in an Asian-associated ancestry cluster than the roughly 700-donor mean. Cytomegalovirus status was reported to be diagnosed by the classifier with high specificity and sensitivity in both the original and validation cohorts.

This receptor was identified in a male donor in good health and CMV-seropositive. This sequence uses TRBV19 and TRBJ2-1; a weak D assignment points to TRBD2 (6 bases agree). Material for sequencing was PBMCs. The CDR3 has the sequence CASSEGLGSYNEQFF. The DNA sequence is given as TGTGCCAGTAGTGAGGGACTCGGCTCCTACAATGAGCAGTTCTTC.